Listed below are T cell receptor beta chains from one sample, sequenced in a study of shared clonotypes between healthy human individuals. The protocol was immunoSEQ multiplex PCR, while the TCRdb copy is restricted to in-frame clones and leaves out a portion. This table has a few hundred thousand clones, approximately 80% appearing once. What was sequenced was PBMCs. The receptors come from a woman aged 40 to 50 in good health. Some clones in this sample may be carry-over from other donors' samples. CDR3s leave out the opening cysteine and the closing phenylalanine or tryptophan. A D gene is named only where the DNA matches it firmly.

d_call j_call v_call cdr3_aa
. TRBJ2-2 TRBV19 ASSIRFPGELF
TRBD2 TRBJ2-5 TRBV7-9 ASSLSGLAARVQY
TRBD2 TRBJ2-1 TRBV6-1 ASSTSGGSYNEQF
. TRBJ2-5 TRBV27 ASSSLGVETQY
. TRBJ2-7 TRBV6-6 ASSYSASYEQY
. TRBJ2-3 TRBV21-1 ASSKEGTGVPFTDTQY
. TRBJ2-7 TRBV6-6 ASSRGNTYEQY
. TRBJ2-7 TRBV30 APPGPLNEQY
TRBD2 TRBJ2-7 TRBV4-1 ASGRASGQSYEQY
TRBD2 TRBJ2-7 TRBV15 ATSRDFSGGPSYEQY
TRBD1 TRBJ1-1 TRBV4-1 ASRLRDRVSEAF
. TRBJ1-5 TRBV6-5 ASSYSDGRLQPQH
. . TRBV11-2 ASSLVRDFSPEQY
. TRBJ2-7 TRBV6-5 ASRVAGYSYEQY
. TRBJ2-7 TRBV7-8 ASSFRGAYEQY
. TRBJ2-4 TRBV11-2 ASSPVGWAKNIQY
. TRBJ1-1 TRBV6-5 ASSPPGFRNTEAF